Each of the 14 T cell receptor beta chains below was sequenced from the same sample in a study of tumor and adjacent non-tumor tissue in lung cancer. The library came from three nested PCR rounds adapted from ARM-PCR protocols. In TCRdb, the multiplex PCR reads were re-called with MiXCR into one record per CDR3 protein. The table lists approximately 68,000 distinct CDR3 sequences, around 76% of them singletons. No cell sorting was done before RNA was extracted from the tissue. Distant lung tissue was collected more than 3 cm away from the tumor edge. The specimen sequenced was distant non-tumor lung tissue. The receptors stem from a man between 60 and 70 years old with non-small cell lung cancer.

For this clonotype: One end of the junction is discordant with germline, which a read error may explain. The chain links TRBV6-5 to TRBJ2-7; no reliable D call. Per germline, CDR1 MNHEY and CDR2 SVGAGI. The CDR3 length is 14 residues. CDR3: CASGYCKKPYEQYF. The CDR3 nucleotides read TGTGCCAGCGGTTACTGCAAGAAACCCTACGAGCAGTACTTC.

A remark on this clonotype: The missing conserved phenylalanine or tryptophan at the end of this CDR3 makes a read error likely. This sequence joins TRBV6-5 and TRBJ2-1, with D possibly TRBD1 on 5 matching bases. Germline values: CDR1 MNHEY, CDR2 SVGAGI. The CDR3 sequence is 12 residues long. The CDR3 nucleotides read TGTCCCAGCAGTCCAGGGAACAATGAGCAGTTCTTG. Translation: CPSSPGNNEQFL.

The rearrangement links TRBV11-1 to TRBJ1-1; D is perhaps TRBD1 (5 bases). CDR1 and CDR2 from the germline V gene are SGHAT and FQDESV (reference sequence). The CDR3 totals 14 residues. CDR3 amino acids: CVGSLGTGLVGVFF. CDR3 nucleotides: TGTGTCGGCAGCTTGGGAACAGGCTTGGTTGGAGTTTTCTTT.

To note about this clonotype: Given the absence of the conserved phenylalanine or tryptophan at the CDR3 end, a read error is likely. No DNA is shown, since the ends of the CDR3 on it are uncertain; the CDR3 is the one TCRdb lists. The CDR3 region is CASSHSRRETAEQYL. The chain recombines TRBV6-5 with TRBJ2-7; the DNA was not compared with TRBD2, the D call given in the table. From its first to its last residue, the CDR3 has 15 amino acids. Looked up from germline, CDR1 is MNHEY and CDR2 is SVGAGI.

This clonotype was picked up many times. The chain is built from TRBV13 and TRBJ2-1; 7 bases are a match to TRBD2. Losses at the gene ends were 5 bases for V and 0 bases for J; bases not matched to a gene: 13. Per germline, CDR1 PRHDT and CDR2 FYEKMQ (reference sequence). The CDR3 extends over 18 amino acids. DNA of the CDR3: TGTGCCAGCAGCCCGGGACTACCCGACCGCAGCTCCTACAATGAGCAGTTCTTC. It codes for CASSPGLPDRSSYNEQFF.

As regards this clonotype: In this CDR3 the conserved last residue, phenylalanine or tryptophan, is missing, so a read error is likely. The DNA is left out, because the CDR3 cannot be placed on it with certainty; the CDR3 is given as TCRdb lists it. V and J are TRBV4-1 and TRBJ1-6; TRBD1 is the table's D call and was not checked against the DNA. Looked up from germline, CDR1 is MGHRA and CDR2 is YSYEKL. From its first to its last residue, the CDR3 has 14 amino acids. CDR3 sequence: CANSQVVTGSPLNY.

This clonotype was seen just once. One end of the junction is discordant with germline, which a read error may explain. The V call is TRBV6-5, the J call TRBJ2-6, with D perhaps TRBD1 (5 bases). Germline loops: CDR1 MNHEY, CDR2 SVGAGI. The CDR3 has 14 residues. CDR3 residues: CTSSVLSGANVLTF. CDR3 bases: TGTACCAGCAGCGTGCTATCTGGGGCCAACGTCCTGACTTTT.

With respect to this clonotype: One end of the junction does not line up with germline, which may come from a read error. The rearrangement uses TRBV6-2 or TRBV6-3 and TRBJ2-2; maybe TRBD2 (5 bases). In germline, CDR1 is MNHEY, CDR2 SVGEGT. This CDR3 is 15 amino acids long. The CDR3 reads CASSSSARNTGELFF. In nucleotides, the CDR3 is TGTGCTAGCAGTTCAAGCGCGAGAAACACCGGGGAGCTATTTTTT.

Of note for this clonotype: A much larger clone lies one base from this, so it may be a read error. This chain uses TRBV28 with TRBJ1-1; possible D gene TRBD1, 5 bases. The V end lost 4 bases, the J end lost 8 bases, and 11 bases lay between the germline ends. This CDR3 region has 12 residues. Germline assignment: CDR1 MDHEN and CDR2 SYDVKM. CDR3 protein: CASSWDGGEAFF. The CDR3 nucleotides read TGTGCCAGCAGTTGGGACGGGGGGGAAGCTTTCTTT.

This clonotype came up once. A junction end diverges from the germline sequence, so it may reflect a read error. The chain joins TRBV6-5 to TRBJ1-2; 7 nucleotides line up with TRBD1. This CDR3 has 15 amino acids. Germline CDR1 MNHEY, CDR2 SVGAGI. CDR3: CASSRQGGNNNDYTF. The DNA of the CDR3 is TGTGCGAGCAGTCGACAGGGTGGGAATAACAATGACTACACCTTC.

In the case of this clonotype: Sequence at one end of the junction differs from germline and may be a read error. This rearrangement joins TRBV12-3 or TRBV12-4 to TRBJ2-7; TRBD2 aligns across 12 bases. The length of the CDR3 is 14 residues. The CDR3 sequence is CASSPTSGSYEKYF. The DNA of the CDR3 is TGTGCCAGTAGTCCGACTAGCGGGAGTTACGAGAAGTACTTC.

The J gene is TRBJ1-1, the V gene TRBV29-1, with D possibly being TRBD1 (5 bases). The germline V and J ends were trimmed by 4 bases and 6 bases, with 18 bases remaining between them. The CDR3 runs 14 residues. Germline CDR1 SQVTM, CDR2 ANQGSEA. The CDR3 sequence: CSVGSRSGCSEAFF. The CDR3 coding sequence is TGCAGCGTTGGGTCTCGATCAGGGTGCTCTGAAGCTTTCTTT.

Concerning this clonotype: The junction and the germline gene differ at one end; a read error may be behind it. This rearrangement joins TRBV6-1 to TRBJ1-1, with a weak D call TRBD1 (6 bases). This CDR3 comprises 17 residues. The V gene's germline CDR1 is MNHNS and CDR2 SASEGT. The DNA for the CDR3 is TGTGCCAGCAGTACCGTACAGGGTCCTTCTATGAACATTGAAGCTTTCTTT. Its protein product is CASSTVQGPSMNIEAFF.

The V and J genes are TRBV25-1 and TRBJ2-2; D not certain. CDR3 length equals 15 residues. The ends were cut back, 6 bases at V and 0 bases at J, with 11 bases in the middle. Germline values: CDR1 MGHDK, CDR2 SYGVNS. The CDR3 DNA sequence: TGTGCCAGCAGCCAGGACGGGCCGAACACCGGGGAGCTGTTTTTT. Encoded protein: CASSQDGPNTGELFF.